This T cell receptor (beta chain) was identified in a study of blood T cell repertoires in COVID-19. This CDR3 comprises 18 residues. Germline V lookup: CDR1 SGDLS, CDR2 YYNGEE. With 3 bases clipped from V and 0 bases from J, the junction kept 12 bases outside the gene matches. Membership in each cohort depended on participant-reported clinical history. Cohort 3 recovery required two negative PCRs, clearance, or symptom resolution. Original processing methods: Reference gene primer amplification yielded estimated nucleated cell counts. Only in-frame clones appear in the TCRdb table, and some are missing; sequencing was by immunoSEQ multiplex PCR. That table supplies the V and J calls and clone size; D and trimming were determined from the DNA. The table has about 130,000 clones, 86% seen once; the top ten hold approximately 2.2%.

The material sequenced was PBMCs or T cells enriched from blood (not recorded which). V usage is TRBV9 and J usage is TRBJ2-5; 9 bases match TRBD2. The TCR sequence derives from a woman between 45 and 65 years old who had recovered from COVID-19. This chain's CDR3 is CASSGTQAGGMYQETQYF. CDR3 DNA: TGTGCCAGCAGCGGCACCCAAGCGGGGGGAATGTACCAAGAGACCCAGTACTTC.